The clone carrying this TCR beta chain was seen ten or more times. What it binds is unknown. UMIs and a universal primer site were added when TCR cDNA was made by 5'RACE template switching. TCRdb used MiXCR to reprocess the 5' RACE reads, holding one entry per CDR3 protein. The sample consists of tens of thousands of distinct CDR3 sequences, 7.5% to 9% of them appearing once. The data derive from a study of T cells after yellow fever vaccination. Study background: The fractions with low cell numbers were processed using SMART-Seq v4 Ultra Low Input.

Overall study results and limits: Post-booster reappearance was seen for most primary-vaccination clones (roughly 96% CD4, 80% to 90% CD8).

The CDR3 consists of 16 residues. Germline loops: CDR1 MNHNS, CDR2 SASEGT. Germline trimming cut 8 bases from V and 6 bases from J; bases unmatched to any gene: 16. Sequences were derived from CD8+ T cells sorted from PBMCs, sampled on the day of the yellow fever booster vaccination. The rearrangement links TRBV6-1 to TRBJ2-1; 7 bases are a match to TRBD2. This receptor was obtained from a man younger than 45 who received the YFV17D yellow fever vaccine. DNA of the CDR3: TGTGCCAGCGCTCCCTCTGGGGCGGGAGAAAGCAATGAGCAGTTCTTC. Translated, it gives CASAPSGAGESNEQFF.